This T cell receptor beta chain derives from a study of T cell clonality in common variable immunodeficiency. In regard to this clone: The read gets to within 3 residues of the CDR3 end, and the germline J gene fills in the rest.

The data were produced by immunoSEQ multiplex PCR, yet TCRdb's version contains in-frame clones alone and is incomplete. The sample was found to contain some 38,000 clones, and every one recurs. Germline V lookup: CDR1 SGHTA, CDR2 FQGNSA. Trimming took 0 bases from V and 6 from J; bases not matched to a gene: 5. CDR3 length: 16 amino acids. J is TRBJ2-1 and V is TRBV7-2; 10 bases line up with TRBD2. The sequenced sample was peripheral blood mononuclear cells. The sequence derives from a person aged 18 to 75 in good health. The CDR3 reads CASSLALAGVINEQFF. The covered CDR3 bases are TGTGCCAGCAGCTTAGCCCTAGCGGGAGTTATCAATGAG.